This TCR beta chain was documented in a study of technical replicates of blood from several donors. Assay used: immunoSEQ multiplex PCR; TCRdb lists only in-frame clones, some missing. Among roughly 100,000 clones listed, less than 96% were seen once. CDR1 SGHTA and CDR2 FQGNSA come from the germline V gene. This CDR3 has 15 residues. The trim removed 2 bases at V and 7 bases at J, leaving 7 bases unmatched. The chain combines TRBV7-2 with TRBJ2-1; TRBD2 matches 8 bases. The receptor was isolated from a human donor in good health. The sequenced material came from T cells isolated from PBMCs. The CDR3 DNA sequence: TGTGCCAGCAGCTTAAGGAGCGGGAGCATAAATGAGCAGTTCTTC. Its translation is CASSLRSGSINEQFF.